This T cell receptor (beta chain) was identified during a study of cytomegalovirus exposure and HLA in healthy donors. Points from the study as a whole: Reports credit the classifier with highly specific, highly sensitive diagnosis of cytomegalovirus status.

This PCR relied on a set of 60 Vbeta primers and 13 Jbeta primers. Only in-frame clones appear in the TCRdb table, and some are missing; sequencing was by immunoSEQ multiplex PCR. This table holds approximately 120,000 clones, over 65% found once. Germline values: CDR1 LNHDA, CDR2 SQIVND (reference sequence). CDR3 size: 14 residues. Trimming removed 3 bases at V and 1 base at J, with 9 bases between. As for this clone: The antigen is undetermined.

The chain employs TRBV19 and TRBJ1-1; D gene uncertain. The receptor's source is a man aged 18 to 29 in good health and CMV-seropositive. The sample consisted of PBMCs. The CDR3 DNA sequence: TGTGCCAGTAGTATGAGCCAGGCGAACACTGAAGCTTTCTTT. As protein: CASSMSQANTEAFF.